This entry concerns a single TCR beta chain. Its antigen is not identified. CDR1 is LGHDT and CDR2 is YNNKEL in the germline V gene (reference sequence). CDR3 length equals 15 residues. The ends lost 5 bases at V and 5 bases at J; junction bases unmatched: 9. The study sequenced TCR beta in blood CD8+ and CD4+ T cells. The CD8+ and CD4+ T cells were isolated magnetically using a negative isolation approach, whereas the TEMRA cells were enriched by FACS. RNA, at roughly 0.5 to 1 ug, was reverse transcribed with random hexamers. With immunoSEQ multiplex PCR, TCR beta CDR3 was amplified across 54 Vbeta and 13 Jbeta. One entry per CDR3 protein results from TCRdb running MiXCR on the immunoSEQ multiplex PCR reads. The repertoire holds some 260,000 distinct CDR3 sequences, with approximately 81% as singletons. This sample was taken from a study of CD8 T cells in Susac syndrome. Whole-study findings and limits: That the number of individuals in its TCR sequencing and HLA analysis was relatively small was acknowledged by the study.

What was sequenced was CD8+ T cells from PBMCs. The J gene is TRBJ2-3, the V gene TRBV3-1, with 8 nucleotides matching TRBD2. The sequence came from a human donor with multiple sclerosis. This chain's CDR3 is CASSLGLEEEDTQYF. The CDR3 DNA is TGTGCCAGCAGCTTGGGACTAGAGGAAGAAGATACGCAGTATTTT.